The 30 T cell receptor beta chains below all came from one sample that was sequenced in a study of regulatory T cells in long-lasting Graves disease. Documented time point: persistent/refractory GD, antithyroid drugs over 5 years with positive TRAb. The TCR library was made from RNA that had been extracted from PBMCs in TRIzol. Libraries of TCR beta came from iRepertoire HTBI primers plus Arm-PCR of CDR3 regions. Each CDR3 protein gets one entry after TCRdb re-called the multiplex PCR reads with MiXCR. The table includes 400,000 to 500,000 distinct CDR3 sequences, about 21% detected once. The sample was peripheral blood mononuclear cells (PBMCs), taken when the disease was refractory, from a patient treated with antithyroid drugs. These receptor sequences come from a female donor with Graves disease.

This clonotype was picked up a small number of times. The rearrangement uses TRBV27 and TRBJ1-2; possibly TRBD1 for D (5 bases). CDR3 length: 12 amino acids. V was cut by 6 bases and J by 8 bases, with 13 bases left in between. CDR1 MNHEY and CDR2 SMNVEV come from the germline V gene (reference sequence). In DNA, the CDR3 is TGTGCCAGCAGCCTAGAGGGACGCGGCTACACCTTC. Residues: CASSLEGRGYTF.

In this sample, this clonotype turned up a few times. The rearrangement joins TRBV27 to TRBJ1-5; the D is unclear. V was trimmed by 6 bases and J by 4 bases, leaving 10 bases between them. This CDR3 spans 13 amino acids. Germline V lookup: CDR1 MNHEY, CDR2 SMNVEV (reference sequence). The CDR3 DNA follows: TGTGCCAGCAGCCCTTCGACAAATCAGCCCCAGCATTTT. This translates into CASSPSTNQPQHF.

This clonotype was counted at least ten times. This chain joins TRBV7-8 and TRBJ2-7; 8 bases align to TRBD1. Germline trimming cut 5 bases from V and 2 bases from J; bases unmatched to any gene: 5. CDR3 length equals 14 residues. Germline V gene lookup returns CDR1 SGHVS and CDR2 FQNEAQ. DNA for the CDR3: TGTGCCAGCAGCCACAGGGGGTTCCCCTACGAGCAGTACTTC. It codes for CASSHRGFPYEQYF.

The table lists this clonotype with many counts. This chain connects TRBV12-3 or TRBV12-4 to TRBJ2-2; D is perhaps TRBD1 or TRBD2 (5 bases each). V shed 3 bases and J shed 6 bases, with 14 bases lying between them. This CDR3 comprises 15 residues. The CDR3: CASSFWDESPGELFF. Here the CDR3 DNA reads TGTGCCAGCAGTTTTTGGGACGAAAGCCCCGGGGAGCTGTTTTTT.

This clonotype was picked up many times. This chain connects TRBV2 to TRBJ2-7; TRBD1 might be the D (6 bases). Per the germline V gene, CDR1 is SNHLY and CDR2 is FYNNEI. CDR3 length: 14 amino acids. The germline V and J ends were trimmed by 8 bases and 1 base, with 15 bases remaining between them. The CDR3 is CASRYREASYEQYF. DNA of the CDR3: TGTGCCAGCCGTTACAGGGAAGCGTCCTACGAGCAGTACTTC.

On this clonotype: With a far larger clone one base away, a read error is the likely cause. V usage is TRBV12-3 or TRBV12-4 and J usage is TRBJ2-7; 11 bases match TRBD1. This CDR3 contains 15 residues. After removal of 5 bases from V and 3 bases from J, the junction contained 6 bases not matched to a gene. The CDR3 sequence is CASSREGQGGYEQYF. The CDR3 coding sequence is TGTGCCAGCAGTCGGGAGGGACAGGGGGGCTACGAGCAGTACTTC.

V usage is TRBV20-1 and J usage is TRBJ2-5, with 11 bases aligning to TRBD2. This CDR3 region has 14 residues. Germline V gene data show CDR1 as DFQATT and CDR2 as SNEGSKA (reference sequence). J lost 4 bases, V lost 3 bases, and 4 bases had no gene match. DNA for the CDR3: TGCAGTGCTAGGGTAGCGGGAGGGCGAGAGACCCAGTACTTC. Its translation is CSARVAGGRETQYF.

This clonotype was counted ten times or more. The V and J genes are TRBV28 and TRBJ1-2; TRBD1 might be the D (6 bases). Trimming took off 3 bases at V and 3 bases at J, with 14 bases between the two ends. This CDR3 is 15 amino acids long. CDR1 MDHEN and CDR2 SYDVKM come from the germline V gene. CDR3 protein: CASSFRTALHYGYTF. The CDR3 nucleotides are TGTGCCAGCAGTTTTAGGACAGCCCTCCACTATGGCTACACCTTC.

With respect to this clonotype: This may arise from a read error, as a much more abundant clone is one base away. This chain connects TRBV13 to TRBJ1-1; D not certain. The germline CDR1 and CDR2 sequences are PRHDT and FYEKMQ (reference sequence). There are 14 residues in the CDR3. The V gene lost 3 bases and the J gene lost 1 base, with 9 bases spanning the gap. In nucleotides, the CDR3 is TGTGCCAGCAGCTTGATGGATAAGAACACTGAAGCTTTCTTT. Its protein is CASSLMDKNTEAFF.

The chain couples TRBV6-5 to TRBJ1-1; no firm D call. The CDR3 is made up of 14 amino acids. Germline CDR1 MNHEY, CDR2 SVGAGI. V dropped 2 bases and J dropped 2 bases, with 9 bases sitting between them. CDR3 protein: CASSYADGNTEAFF. As DNA, the CDR3 is TGTGCCAGCAGTTACGCCGACGGAAACACTGAAGCTTTCTTT.

Concerning this clonotype itself: Lacking the conserved final phenylalanine or tryptophan, this CDR3 likely reflects a read error. The chain recombines TRBV7-9 with TRBJ2-5, with D perhaps assigned TRBD1 or TRBD2 (5 bases each). CDR1 is SEHNR, CDR2 FQNEAQ, per germline (reference sequence). There are 15 residues in the CDR3. V was shortened by 3 bases and J by 4 bases, with 15 bases between the two germline ends. The CDR3 is CASSLGLGVTETQYL. In DNA, the CDR3 is TGTGCCAGCAGCTTGGGTTTGGGGGTAACAGAGACCCAGTACCTC.

This clonotype has at least ten counts. The chain joins TRBV28 to TRBJ1-1; no clear D. The V end was cut by 6 bases, the J end by 5 bases, with 16 bases between. The CDR3 extends over 14 amino acids. Germline V gene lookup returns CDR1 MDHEN and CDR2 SYDVKM. CDR3 bases: TGTGCCAGCAGGGCAGTCAGCGCGATTACTGAAGCTTTCTTT. It yields the protein CASRAVSAITEAFF.

This clonotype was observed once. The rearrangement links TRBV20-1 to TRBJ2-7; TRBD2 matches at 12 bases. V dropped 4 bases and J dropped 7; count of bases not matched to a gene: 8. The CDR3 contains 14 residues. The germline CDR1 and CDR2 sequences are DFQATT and SNEGSKA (reference sequence). This chain's CDR3 is CSAKRLAGVGEQYF. The CDR3 DNA reads TGCAGTGCTAAAAGACTAGCGGGAGTAGGAGAGCAGTACTTC.

This clonotype appeared a few times. This chain joins TRBV5-4 and TRBJ1-5; D remains unclear. Trimming removed 0 bases at V and 1 base at J, with 11 bases between. Per the germline V gene, CDR1 is SGHNT and CDR2 is YYREEE (reference sequence). This CDR3 spans 16 amino acids. The CDR3 coding sequence is TGTGCCAGCAGCTTGGCGGCGGCGAACAGCAATCAGCCCCAGCATTTT. Encoded protein: CASSLAAANSNQPQHF.

This clonotype appeared many times. V usage is TRBV9 and J usage is TRBJ1-2, with 8 bases aligning to TRBD1. The junction had 11 bases not matched to a gene; V was cut back by 2 bases and J by 8 bases. CDR3 size: 15 residues. Per the germline V gene, CDR1 is SGDLS and CDR2 is YYNGEE. The CDR3 bases are TGTGCCAGCAGCGTCGGCAGGGGGCCCGGGAAAGGCTACACCTTC. Amino acid sequence: CASSVGRGPGKGYTF.

The chain is built from TRBV7-2 and TRBJ2-3; no definite D call. Trimming removed 3 bases from V and 2 bases from J, with 12 bases in between. This CDR3 region has 15 residues. Germline CDR1 and CDR2: SGHTA and FQGNSA. Written as DNA, the CDR3 is TGTGCCAGCAGCTTTGACGGAGCTTACACAGATACGCAGTATTTT. Translated, it gives CASSFDGAYTDTQYF.

This clonotype was recorded many times. The chain recombines TRBV11-2 with TRBJ2-7, with D perhaps matching TRBD1 (5 bases). The ends were cut back, 5 bases at V and 0 bases at J, with 14 bases in the middle. The CDR3 contains 15 residues. Germline CDR1 is SGHAT and CDR2 is FQNNGV. The CDR3 here is CASSPPQGDSYEQYF. The CDR3, as DNA: TGTGCCAGCAGCCCCCCCCAGGGTGACTCCTACGAGCAGTACTTC.

The sample holds many counts of this clonotype. The chain couples TRBV20-1 to TRBJ1-3; 7 nucleotides line up with TRBD1. Germline V gene sequence: CDR1 DFQATT, CDR2 SNEGSKA (reference sequence). The CDR3 contains 13 residues. V trimming: 6 bases; J trimming: 4 bases; junction bases outside the gene matches: 6. This chain's CDR3 is CSAPTGSGNTIYF. The DNA of the CDR3 is TGCAGTGCCCCGACAGGGAGCGGAAACACCATATATTTT.

This clonotype has ten or more counts. V and J are TRBV2 and TRBJ2-7, with 11 bases identical to TRBD2. The ends lost 2 bases at V and 6 bases at J; junction bases unmatched: 3. From germline, CDR1 is SNHLY and CDR2 FYNNEI. The CDR3 spans 14 residues. For the CDR3, the DNA is TGTGCCAGCAGTGAACGTACTAGCGGGAGCGAGCAGTACTTC. Its protein product is CASSERTSGSEQYF.

Of note for this clonotype: With a far larger clone one base away, a read error is the likely cause. Here the CDR3 omits its conserved ending phenylalanine or tryptophan, so a read error is the likely source. CDR3 in DNA: TGTGCCAGCAGCCGGAGGACCCTAGATGGCTACACCTCC. It encodes CASSRRTLDGYTS. This rearrangement joins TRBV12-3 or TRBV12-4 to TRBJ1-2; D is unresolved. The CDR3 runs 13 residues. Trimming took 6 bases from V and 6 from J, leaving 14 bases between them.

There are a few counts of this clonotype. The rearrangement uses TRBV7-2 and TRBJ1-6; D gene ambiguous. V gave up 5 bases and J gave up 10 bases, with 15 bases separating them. The germline CDR1 and CDR2 sequences are SGHTA and FQGNSA. This CDR3 comprises 14 residues. Here the CDR3 DNA reads TGTGCCAGCAGCCAAGTTATGGTGGGATCACCCCTCCACTTT. Amino acids: CASSQVMVGSPLHF.

The rearrangement links TRBV13 to TRBJ1-2, with unresolved D. Germline V gene data show CDR1 as PRHDT and CDR2 as FYEKMQ (reference sequence). The CDR3 has 14 residues. V shed 5 bases and J shed 1 base, with 11 bases lying between them. CDR3 bases: TGTGCCAGCAGCGCGACGGGAATTAACTATGGCTACACCTTC. Protein sequence: CASSATGINYGYTF.

In the case of this clonotype: Given a much more abundant clone one base away, this may be a read error. Here the CDR3 reads CASSYLARVLEELFF. The CDR3 region has the DNA TGTGCCAGCAGTTACCTAGCCAGGGTTTTGGAAGAACTGTTTTTT. The chain uses TRBV6-9 and TRBJ1-4; D is perhaps TRBD1 (5 bases). Germline V lookup: CDR1 MNHGY, CDR2 SVAAGI. CDR3 length: 15 residues. V dropped 3 bases and J dropped 12 bases, with 20 bases sitting between them.

This clonotype was found once. A much more abundant neighbour one base away suggests this may be a read error. Without the conserved terminal phenylalanine or tryptophan, this CDR3 likely stems from a read error. The chain carries TRBV6-2 or TRBV6-3 and TRBJ2-7, with 7 bases fitting TRBD2. From germline, CDR1 is MNHEY and CDR2 SVGEGT. J lost 5 bases, V lost 6 bases, and 16 bases had no gene match. This CDR3 is 16 amino acids long. The DNA of the CDR3 is TGTGCCAGCAGCAATTACCCCCGCGGGAGAGGGAACGAGCAGTACCTC. It encodes CASSNYPRGRGNEQYL.

This clonotype was detected many times. The CDR3 DNA sequence: TGTGCCAGCAGCCGTACGATAGGGCTCAACCCTAACTATGGCTACACCTTC. Its protein is CASSRTIGLNPNYGYTF. V usage is TRBV3-1 and J usage is TRBJ1-2, with unresolved D. CDR3 length equals 17 residues. Per the germline V gene, CDR1 is LGHDT and CDR2 is YNNKEL (reference sequence). Trimming took 4 bases from V and 0 from J, leaving 18 bases between them.

This clonotype was picked up many times. The chain employs TRBV2 and TRBJ1-1; D is possibly TRBD1 (5 bases). There are 16 residues in the CDR3. The V gene's germline CDR1 is SNHLY and CDR2 FYNNEI. V lost 4 bases, J lost 1 base, and 16 bases lay in between. Here the CDR3 DNA reads TGTGCCAGCAGTGGTGGTCGATCGGGACGGAACACTGAAGCTTTCTTT. It translates to CASSGGRSGRNTEAFF.

The chain is built from TRBV5-6 and TRBJ1-6; 7 positions match TRBD1. Germline V gene lookup returns CDR1 SGHDT and CDR2 YYEEEE. This CDR3 region has 13 residues. V lost 6 bases to trimming and J lost 6 bases; unmatched junction nucleotides: 3. The CDR3 region has the DNA TGTGCCAGCACTTGGGACAGTAATTCACCCCTCCACTTT. This encodes CASTWDSNSPLHF.

This clonotype was picked up many times. This sequence joins TRBV27 and TRBJ1-2; D is uncertain. Germline V lookup: CDR1 MNHEY, CDR2 SMNVEV (reference sequence). Trimming took off 6 bases at V and 4 bases at J, with 18 bases between the two ends. There are 15 residues in the CDR3. DNA for the CDR3: TGTGCCAGCAGATCCCGCGGCCTCCGGGCCTATGGCTACACCTTC. It yields the protein CASRSRGLRAYGYTF.

V usage is TRBV24-1 and J usage is TRBJ2-1; D ambiguous. V was clipped by 4 bases and J by 0 bases, with 15 bases between them. Germline CDR1 is KGHDR and CDR2 is SFDVKD. This CDR3 spans 17 amino acids. CDR3 in amino acids: CATSDTWTTRSYNEQFF. In DNA, the CDR3 is TGTGCCACCAGTGACACATGGACGACGCGCTCCTACAATGAGCAGTTCTTC.

About this clonotype itself: This likely came from a read error, as a far larger clone is one base away. The V gene is TRBV6-2 or TRBV6-3, the J gene TRBJ1-1; no definite D call. The CDR3 runs 14 residues. From germline, CDR1 is MNHEY and CDR2 SVGEGT. In DNA, the CDR3 is TGTGCCGGCAGTGAACAAGTCGGGAACACTGAAGCTTTCTTT. Translated, it gives CAGSEQVGNTEAFF.